This T cell receptor (beta chain) stems from a study of early T cells in non-severe SARS-CoV-2 infection. This clonotype was seen many times. One entry per CDR3 protein, called by TCRdb with MiXCR from the 5' RACE reads. The sample includes around 81,000 distinct CDR3 sequences, 11% to 15% of them seen just once. The sequenced material came from whole blood. This sequence originates from an adult who was a healthcare worker with PCR-confirmed SARS-CoV-2 infection or an uninfected control (not recorded which).

The DNA for the CDR3 is TGTGCCAGCGGGAGCTCTGGGGCCAACGTCCTGACTTTC. This encodes CASGSSGANVLTF. The gene calls are TRBV14 and TRBJ2-6; D might be TRBD2 (5 bases). Trimming took off 8 bases at V and 0 bases at J, with 5 bases between the two ends. The CDR3 spans 13 residues. From germline, CDR1 is SGHDN and CDR2 FVKESK. The complete variable domain, with remaining parts taken from reference TRBV14 and TRBJ2-6, reads EAGVTQFPSHSVIEKGQTVTLRCDPISGHDNLYWYRRVMGKEIKFLLHFVKESKQDESGMPNNRFLAERTGGTYSTLKVQPAELEDSGVYFCASGSSGANVLTFGAGSRLTVL.